Listed below are T cell receptor beta chains from one sample, sequenced in a study of T cell changes during pregnancy in multiple sclerosis. Produced via immunoSEQ multiplex PCR; TCRdb's table is partial and in-frame only. The sample has 78,000 or so clones, around 90% seen once. Sequenced material: CD4+ T cells from peripheral blood mononuclear cells, taken before pregnancy. These receptors originate from a female donor with multiple sclerosis, enrolled in a pregnancy study. The CDR3 runs from the conserved cysteine through the conserved F or W. D genes are given only for firm matches. A row's size may be missing; if present it is once, few, many or a size class.

D gene,J gene,clone size,V gene,CDR3 DNA,CDR3 protein
TRBD1,TRBJ2-7,NA,TRBV9,TGTGCCAGCAACGACCCGGACAGGGGCTTTGAGCAGTACTTC,CASNDPDRGFEQYF
NA,TRBJ1-1,NA,TRBV19,TGTGCCAGTAGTATTCTAGGGAACACTGAAGCTTTCTTT,CASSILGNTEAFF
TRBD1,TRBJ1-3,few,TRBV28,TGTGCCACCGGGACAGGGGAAAGCACCATATATTTT,CATGTGESTIYF
TRBD2,TRBJ2-2,NA,TRBV7-9,TGTGCCAGCAGGGGGGGGGATCCCAACACCGGGGAGCTGTTTTTT,CASRGGDPNTGELFF
NA,TRBJ2-1,NA,TRBV6-6,TGTGCCAGCAGCGAAATCAGGGGTAGGGATGAGCAGTTCTTC,CASSEIRGRDEQFF
NA,TRBJ1-1,NA,TRBV23-1,TGCGCCAGCAGTCAATCCCTTCCGGGGGAGGGGCACACTGAAGCTTTCTTT,CASSQSLPGEGHTEAFF
NA,TRBJ2-3,NA,TRBV5-1,TGCGCCAGCAGCTTGGAGACTACGGTTGATACGCAGTATTTT,CASSLETTVDTQYF
NA,TRBJ2-3,NA,TRBV19,TGTGCCAGTAGTTCACTCGACAGTTTCGATACGCAGTATTTT,CASSSLDSFDTQYF
NA,TRBJ2-7,NA,TRBV7-3,TGTGCCAGCAGCTTGACTAGCTCCTACGAGCAGTACTTC,CASSLTSSYEQYF
TRBD1,TRBJ2-7,NA,TRBV13,TGTGCCAGCAGCAAAAGGACAGGGCCCTCCTACGAGCAGTACTTC,CASSKRTGPSYEQYF